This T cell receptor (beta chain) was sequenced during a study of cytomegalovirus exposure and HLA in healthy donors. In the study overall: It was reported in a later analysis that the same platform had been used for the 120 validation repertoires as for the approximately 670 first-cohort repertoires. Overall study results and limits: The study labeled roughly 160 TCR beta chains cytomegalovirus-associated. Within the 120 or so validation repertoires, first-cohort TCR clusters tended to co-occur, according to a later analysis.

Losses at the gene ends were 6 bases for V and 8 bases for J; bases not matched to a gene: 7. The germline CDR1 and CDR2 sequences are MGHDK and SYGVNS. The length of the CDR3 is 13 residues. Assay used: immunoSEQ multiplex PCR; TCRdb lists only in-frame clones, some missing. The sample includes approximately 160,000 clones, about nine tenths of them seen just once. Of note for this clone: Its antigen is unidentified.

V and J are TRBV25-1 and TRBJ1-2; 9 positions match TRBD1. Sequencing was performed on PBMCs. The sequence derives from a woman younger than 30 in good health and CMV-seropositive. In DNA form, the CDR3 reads TGTGCCAGCAGCGCCGGGACAGGGATGGGCTACACCTTC. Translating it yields CASSAGTGMGYTF.